The present TCR beta chain was sequenced within a study of blood T cell repertoires in COVID-19 (dated by TCRdb to 2020 to 2021). At the level of the whole study: Samples from collaborators originated in the United States, Italy and Spain and spanned both the acute and convalescent phases of COVID-19. The samples were drawn from the first 160 participants of the ongoing ImmuneRACE study and from 1,200 or so subjects provided by 6 global collaborators. The prospective study material was composed of cDNA or gDNA derived from T cells, B-cell-depleted T cells, or PBMCs. The sample metadata nearly always contained a de-identified subject ID, COVID-19 status, age in years and sex. Subjects who had been exposed to COVID-19, were actively infected with it, or had recovered from it provided the deeply sampled blood TCRbeta repertoires that made up the dataset. Where available, HLA class I and class II types were taken from metadata supplied by the sample provider and were not determined by assay-based typing. A freely available public database, intended as a resource for researchers studying the immune response to SARS-CoV-2, is where the repertoires were released. On the study overall, not on this receptor specifically: The amount of clinical and demographic metadata varied by source and participant and was provided uncurated.

The CDR3 holds 13 amino acids from the cysteine to the phenylalanine. Of the read, only the CDR3 DNA is kept; its 39 bases are in frame from base 1. The germline V and J ends show losses of 5 bases and 10 bases respectively, and no gene match explains 4 bases of the junction. TCRbeta CDR3 regions were amplified from genomic DNA using the immunoSEQ Assay, a bias-controlled multiplex PCR. From the authors' description of their analysis: Within the assay, amplification of reference gene primers was used to estimate how many nucleated cells each sample contained. To quantify the absolute abundance of each unique TCRbeta CDR3 rearrangement, sequence reads were collapsed and filtered. For each sample, productive Simpson clonality was calculated as the square root of Simpson's diversity index across productive rearrangements. TCRdb obtained this table from immuneACCESS and retained in-frame rearrangements with V and J assigned. These tables miss some clones; where compared with another copy, unresolved V genes account for less than half of the shortfall, and the remainder is unexplained. Clonal size and the V and J genes are those of that table, whereas D and trimming came from the DNA. This sample is represented by 150,000 to 200,000 clones; 60% to 80% of them were singletons. 15% to 20% of the sample is taken by the ten largest.

The collaborating institutions used their own protocols to collect whole blood in K2EDTA tubes. For TCRbeta analysis, collaborators shipped samples as frozen whole blood, isolated PBMCs, or DNA extracted from either of those sample types. For this clone: Which antigen it targets is not known. Base qualities are missing; no much larger clone stands one base away.

This TCR was sampled from a man aged 55 to 69 with active or convalescent COVID-19. The V gene is TRBV12-3 or TRBV12-4 and the J gene is TRBJ1-4; TRBD1 agrees with 10 junctional bases. Sequenced sample: peripheral blood. Read as DNA, the sequence is TGTGCCAGCAGTCCGGGACAGGGGCGAAAACTGTTTTTT. This yields the protein CASSPGQGRKLFF.